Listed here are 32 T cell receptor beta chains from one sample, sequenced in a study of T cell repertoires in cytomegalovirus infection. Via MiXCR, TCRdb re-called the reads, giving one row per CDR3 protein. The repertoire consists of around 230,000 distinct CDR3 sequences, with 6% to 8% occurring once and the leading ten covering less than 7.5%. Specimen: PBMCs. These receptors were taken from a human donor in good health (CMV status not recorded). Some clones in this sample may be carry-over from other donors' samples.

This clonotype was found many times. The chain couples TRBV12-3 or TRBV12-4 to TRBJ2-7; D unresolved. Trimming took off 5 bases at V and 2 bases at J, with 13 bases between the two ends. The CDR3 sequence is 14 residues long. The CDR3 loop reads CASSPAGGPYEQYF. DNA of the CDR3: TGTGCCAGCAGTCCTGCCGGCGGACCCTACGAGCAGTACTTC.

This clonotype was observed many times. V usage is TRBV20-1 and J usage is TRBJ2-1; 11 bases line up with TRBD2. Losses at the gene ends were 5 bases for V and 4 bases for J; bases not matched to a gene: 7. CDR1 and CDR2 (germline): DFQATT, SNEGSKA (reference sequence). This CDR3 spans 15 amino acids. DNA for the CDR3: TGCAGTGCTCAGATGACTAGCGGGGCTTACAATGAGCAGTTCTTC. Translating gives CSAQMTSGAYNEQFF.

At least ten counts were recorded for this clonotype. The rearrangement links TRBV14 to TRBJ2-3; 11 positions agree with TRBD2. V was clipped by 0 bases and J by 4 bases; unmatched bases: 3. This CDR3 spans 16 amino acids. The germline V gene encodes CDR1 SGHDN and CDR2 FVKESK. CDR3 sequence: CASSQELLAGADTQYF. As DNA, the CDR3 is TGTGCCAGCAGCCAAGAGTTACTAGCGGGGGCAGATACGCAGTATTTT.

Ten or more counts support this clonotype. CDR3 protein: CASSLVGPGNTIYF. DNA for the CDR3: TGTGCCAGCAGCTTGGTCGGTCCTGGAAACACCATATATTTT. This chain uses TRBV5-5 with TRBJ1-3; D remains unclear. The V end lost 0 bases, the J end lost 2 bases, and 6 bases lay between the germline ends. CDR1 and CDR2 from the germline V gene are SGHKS and YYEKEE (reference sequence). The CDR3 has 14 amino acids.

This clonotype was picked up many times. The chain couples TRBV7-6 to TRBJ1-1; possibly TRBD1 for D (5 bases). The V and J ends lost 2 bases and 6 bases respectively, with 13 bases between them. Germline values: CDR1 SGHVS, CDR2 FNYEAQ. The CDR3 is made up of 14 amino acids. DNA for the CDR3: TGTGCCAGCAGCTTATCTCGGGGGACGGCTGAAGCTTTCTTT. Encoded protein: CASSLSRGTAEAFF.

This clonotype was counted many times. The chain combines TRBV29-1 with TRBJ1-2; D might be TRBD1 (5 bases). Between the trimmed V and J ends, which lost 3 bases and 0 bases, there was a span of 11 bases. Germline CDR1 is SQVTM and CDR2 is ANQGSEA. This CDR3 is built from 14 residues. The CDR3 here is CSVDRGQANYGYTF. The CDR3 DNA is TGCAGCGTTGATCGGGGCCAAGCTAACTATGGCTACACCTTC.

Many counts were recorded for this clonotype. The chain's CDR3 is CASSLVGGTVNQPQHF. The CDR3 DNA follows: TGTGCCAGCAGCTTAGTAGGGGGGACTGTCAATCAGCCCCAGCATTTT. V and J are TRBV7-2 and TRBJ1-5, with a possible D match to TRBD1 (6 bases). The V gene lost 1 base and the J gene lost 3 bases, with 13 bases spanning the gap. This CDR3 has 16 amino acids. CDR1 and CDR2 from the germline V gene are SGHTA and FQGNSA.

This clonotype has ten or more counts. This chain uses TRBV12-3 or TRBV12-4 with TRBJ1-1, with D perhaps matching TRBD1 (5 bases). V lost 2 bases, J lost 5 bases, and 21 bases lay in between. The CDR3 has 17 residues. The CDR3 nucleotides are TGTGCCAGCAGTTTAATTCCTGGGACCTCCGCTCTGACTGAAGCTTTCTTT. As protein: CASSLIPGTSALTEAFF.

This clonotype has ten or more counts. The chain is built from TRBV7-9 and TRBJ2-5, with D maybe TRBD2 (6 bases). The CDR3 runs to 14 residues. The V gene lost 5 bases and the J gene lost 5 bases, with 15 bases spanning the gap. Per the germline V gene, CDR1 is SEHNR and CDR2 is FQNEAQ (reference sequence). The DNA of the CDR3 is TGTGCCAGCAGCCGGGCGGGGCAGGCCGAGACCCAGTACTTC. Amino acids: CASSRAGQAETQYF. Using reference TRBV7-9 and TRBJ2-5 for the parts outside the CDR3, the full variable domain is DTGVSQNPRHKITKRGQNVTFRCDPISEHNRLYWYRQTLGQGPEFLTYFQNEAQLEKSRLLSDRFSAERPKGSFSTLEIQRTEQGDSAMYLCASSRAGQAETQYFGPGTRLLVL.

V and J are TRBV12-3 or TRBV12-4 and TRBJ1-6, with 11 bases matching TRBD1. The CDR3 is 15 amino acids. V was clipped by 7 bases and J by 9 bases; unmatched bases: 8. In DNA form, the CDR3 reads TGTGCCAGCACCCGAGGGACAGGGGGAGCTTCACCCCTCCACTTT. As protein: CASTRGTGGASPLHF.

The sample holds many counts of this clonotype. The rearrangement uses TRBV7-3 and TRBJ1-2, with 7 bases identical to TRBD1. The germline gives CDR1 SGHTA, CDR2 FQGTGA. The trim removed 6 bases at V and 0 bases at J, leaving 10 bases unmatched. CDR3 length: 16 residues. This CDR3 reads CASSLDRSSSNYGYTF. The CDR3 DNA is TGTGCCAGCAGTTTGGACAGGAGTTCCTCTAACTATGGCTACACCTTC.

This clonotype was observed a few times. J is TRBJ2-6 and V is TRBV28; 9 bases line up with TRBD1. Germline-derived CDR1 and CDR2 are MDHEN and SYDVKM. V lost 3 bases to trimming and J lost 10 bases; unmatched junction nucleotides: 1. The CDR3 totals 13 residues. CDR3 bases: TGTGCCAGCAGTTTGGACAGGGGAAACGTCCTGACTTTC. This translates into CASSLDRGNVLTF.

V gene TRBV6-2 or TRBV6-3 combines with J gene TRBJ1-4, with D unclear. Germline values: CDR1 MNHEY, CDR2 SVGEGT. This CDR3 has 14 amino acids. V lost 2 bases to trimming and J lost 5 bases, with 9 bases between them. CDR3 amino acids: CASSYRVRNEKLFF. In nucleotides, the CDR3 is TGTGCCAGCAGTTACAGGGTCAGGAATGAAAAACTGTTTTTT.

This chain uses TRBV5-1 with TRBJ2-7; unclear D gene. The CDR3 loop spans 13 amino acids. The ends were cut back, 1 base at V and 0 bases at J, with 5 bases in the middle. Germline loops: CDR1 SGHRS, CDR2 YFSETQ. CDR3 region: CASSLLISYEQYF. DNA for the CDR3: TGCGCCAGCAGCTTGCTAATCTCCTACGAGCAGTACTTC.

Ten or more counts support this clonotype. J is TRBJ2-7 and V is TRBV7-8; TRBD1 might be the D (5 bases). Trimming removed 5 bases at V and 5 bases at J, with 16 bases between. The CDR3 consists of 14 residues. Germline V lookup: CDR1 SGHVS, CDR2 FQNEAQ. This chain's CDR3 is CASSGQGPWDEQYF. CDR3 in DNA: TGTGCCAGCAGCGGACAAGGGCCTTGGGACGAGCAGTACTTC.

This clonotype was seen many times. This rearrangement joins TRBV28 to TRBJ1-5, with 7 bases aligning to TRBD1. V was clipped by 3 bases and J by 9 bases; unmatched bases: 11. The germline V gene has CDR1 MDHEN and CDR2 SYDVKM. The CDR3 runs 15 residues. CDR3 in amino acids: CASSLADREGRPQHF. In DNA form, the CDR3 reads TGTGCCAGCAGTTTGGCCGACAGGGAAGGGAGGCCCCAGCATTTT.

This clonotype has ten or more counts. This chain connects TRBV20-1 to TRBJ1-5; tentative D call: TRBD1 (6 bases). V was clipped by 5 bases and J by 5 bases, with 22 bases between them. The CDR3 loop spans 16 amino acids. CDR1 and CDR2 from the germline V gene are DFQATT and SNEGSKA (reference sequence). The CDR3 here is CSAPTWVQGSDQPQHF. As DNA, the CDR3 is TGCAGTGCTCCCACTTGGGTTCAGGGGAGCGATCAGCCCCAGCATTTT.

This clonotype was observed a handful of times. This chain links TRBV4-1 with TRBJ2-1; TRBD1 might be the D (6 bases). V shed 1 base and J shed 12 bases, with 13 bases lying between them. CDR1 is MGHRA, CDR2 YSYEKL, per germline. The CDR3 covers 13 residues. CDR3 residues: CASSQALLQGQFF. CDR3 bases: TGCGCCAGCAGCCAAGCTCTCCTACAGGGGCAGTTCTTC.

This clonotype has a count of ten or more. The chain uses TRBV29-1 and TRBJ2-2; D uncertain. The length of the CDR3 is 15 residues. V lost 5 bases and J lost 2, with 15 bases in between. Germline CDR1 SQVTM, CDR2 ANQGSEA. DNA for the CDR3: TGCAGCGTTCTCCTAGGGCCCTTAAACACCGGGGAGCTGTTTTTT. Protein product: CSVLLGPLNTGELFF.

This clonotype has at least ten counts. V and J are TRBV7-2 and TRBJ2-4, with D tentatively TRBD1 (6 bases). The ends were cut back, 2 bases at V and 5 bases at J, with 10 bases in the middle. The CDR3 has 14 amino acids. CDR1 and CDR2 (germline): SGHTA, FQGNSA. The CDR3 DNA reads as TGTGCCAGCAGCTTACAGGCAGGGGAAAACATTCAGTACTTC. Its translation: CASSLQAGENIQYF.

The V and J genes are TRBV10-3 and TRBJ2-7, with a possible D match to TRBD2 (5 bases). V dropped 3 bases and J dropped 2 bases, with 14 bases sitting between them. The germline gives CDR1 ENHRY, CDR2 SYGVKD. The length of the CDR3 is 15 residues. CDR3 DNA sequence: TGTGCCATCAGTGACCACTCCGCCGGGGCCTACGAGCAGTACTTC. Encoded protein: CAISDHSAGAYEQYF.

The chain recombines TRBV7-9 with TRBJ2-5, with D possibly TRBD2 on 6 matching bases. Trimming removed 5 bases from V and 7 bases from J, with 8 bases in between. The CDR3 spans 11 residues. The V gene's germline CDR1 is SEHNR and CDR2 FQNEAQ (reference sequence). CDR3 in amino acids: CASSPEGTQYF. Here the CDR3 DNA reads TGTGCCAGCAGCCCGGAGGGGACCCAGTACTTC.

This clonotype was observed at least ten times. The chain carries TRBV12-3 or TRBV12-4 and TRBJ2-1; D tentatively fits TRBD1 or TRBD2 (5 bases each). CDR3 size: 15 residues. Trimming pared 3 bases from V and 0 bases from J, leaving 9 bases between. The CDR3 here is CASSFPGSSYNEQFF. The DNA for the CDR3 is TGTGCCAGCAGTTTCCCAGGGAGCTCCTACAATGAGCAGTTCTTC.

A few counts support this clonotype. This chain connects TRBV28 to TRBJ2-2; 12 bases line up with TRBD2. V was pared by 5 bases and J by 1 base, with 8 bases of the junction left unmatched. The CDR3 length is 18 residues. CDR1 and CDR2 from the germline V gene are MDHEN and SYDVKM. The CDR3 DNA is TGTGCCAGCAGTCTCCGACTAGCGGGGGTCCTGAACACCGGGGAGCTGTTTTTT. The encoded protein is CASSLRLAGVLNTGELFF.

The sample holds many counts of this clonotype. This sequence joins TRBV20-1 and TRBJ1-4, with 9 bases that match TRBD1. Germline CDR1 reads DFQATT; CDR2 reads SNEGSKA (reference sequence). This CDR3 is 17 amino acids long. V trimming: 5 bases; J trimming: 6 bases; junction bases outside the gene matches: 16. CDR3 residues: CSAPNRGQMGPDEKLFF. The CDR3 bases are TGCAGTGCTCCGAACAGGGGGCAAATGGGTCCGGATGAAAAACTGTTTTTT.

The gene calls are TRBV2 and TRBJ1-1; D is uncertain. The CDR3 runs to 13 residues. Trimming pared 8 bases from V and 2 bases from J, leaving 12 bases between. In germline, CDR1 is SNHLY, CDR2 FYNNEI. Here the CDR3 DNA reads TGTGCCAGCCACCGGGAGTCAAACACTGAAGCTTTCTTT. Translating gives CASHRESNTEAFF.

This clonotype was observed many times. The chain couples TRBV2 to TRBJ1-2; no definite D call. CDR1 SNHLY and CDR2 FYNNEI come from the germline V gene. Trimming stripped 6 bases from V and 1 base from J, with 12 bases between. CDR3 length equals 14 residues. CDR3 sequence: CASSPQIGNYGYTF. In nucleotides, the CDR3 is TGTGCCAGCAGCCCGCAGATTGGTAACTATGGCTACACCTTC.

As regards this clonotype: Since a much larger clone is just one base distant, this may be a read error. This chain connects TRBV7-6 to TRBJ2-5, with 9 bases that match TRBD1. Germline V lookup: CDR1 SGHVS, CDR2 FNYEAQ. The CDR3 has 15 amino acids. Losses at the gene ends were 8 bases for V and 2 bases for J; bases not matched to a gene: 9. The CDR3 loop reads CASGPYGTGQETQYF. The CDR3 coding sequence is TGTGCCAGCGGCCCCTACGGGACAGGGCAAGAGACCCAGTACTTC. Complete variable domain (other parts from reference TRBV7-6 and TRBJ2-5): GAGVSQSPRYKVTKRGQDVALRCDPISGHVSLYWYRQALGQGPEFLTYFNYEAQQDKSGLPNDRFSAERPEGSISTLTIQRTEQRDSAMYRCASGPYGTGQETQYFGPGTRLLVL.

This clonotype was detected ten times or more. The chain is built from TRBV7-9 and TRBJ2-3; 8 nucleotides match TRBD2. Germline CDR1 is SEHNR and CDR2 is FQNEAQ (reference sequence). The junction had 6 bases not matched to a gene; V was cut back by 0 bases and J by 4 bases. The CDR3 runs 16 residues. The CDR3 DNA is TGTGCCAGCAGCTTAGCGAGTAGCGGGGCTGCAGATACGCAGTATTTT. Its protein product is CASSLASSGAADTQYF.

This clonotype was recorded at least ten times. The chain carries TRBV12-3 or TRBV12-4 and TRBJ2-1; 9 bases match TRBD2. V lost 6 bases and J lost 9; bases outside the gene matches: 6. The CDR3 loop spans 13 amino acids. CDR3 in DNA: TGTGCCAGCAGAGATAGCGGGGGTACTGAGCAGTTCTTC. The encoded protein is CASRDSGGTEQFF.

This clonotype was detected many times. The CDR3 here is CSVLTWVSPTGELFF. In nucleotides, the CDR3 is TGCAGCGTGTTGACATGGGTGAGCCCCACCGGGGAGCTGTTTTTT. The chain recombines TRBV29-1 with TRBJ2-2; no clear D. Germline values: CDR1 SQVTM, CDR2 ANQGSEA. The CDR3 length is 15 residues. V lost 6 bases, J lost 4 bases, and 18 bases lay in between.

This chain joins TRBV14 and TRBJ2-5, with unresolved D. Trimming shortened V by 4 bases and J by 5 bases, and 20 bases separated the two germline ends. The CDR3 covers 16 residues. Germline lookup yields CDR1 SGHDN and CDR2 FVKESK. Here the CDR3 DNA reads TGTGCCAGCAGCCTAACACTTTCAGTCTCCTACGAGACCCAGTACTTC. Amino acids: CASSLTLSVSYETQYF.